A single T cell receptor beta chain is shown here with its context. The sample belongs to a study of T cell changes during pregnancy in multiple sclerosis. The table came from immunoSEQ multiplex PCR; TCRdb's copy has only in-frame clones and leaves some out. The profile shows some 55,000 clones, about 90% of them singletons. V lost 3 bases, J lost 3 bases, and 0 bases stayed unmatched. This CDR3 spans 14 amino acids. Per germline, CDR1 LNHDA and CDR2 SQIVND (reference sequence). The sequenced sample was peripheral blood, obtained after pregnancy. The rearrangement links TRBV19 to TRBJ2-3; 10 positions match TRBD1. The TCR comes from a female donor in good health, enrolled as a control in a pregnancy study. CDR3: CASSMGQGTDTQYF. In DNA form, the CDR3 reads TGTGCCAGTAGTATGGGACAGGGGACAGATACGCAGTATTTT. Looking up the rest from reference TRBV19 and TRBJ2-3 gives the full variable domain: DGGITQSPKYLFRKEGQNVTLSCEQNLNHDAMYWYRQDPGQGLRLIYYSQIVNDFQKGDIAEGYSVSREKKESFPLTVTSAQKNPTAFYLCASSMGQGTDTQYFGPGTRLTVL.